These T cell receptor beta chains were read from a single sample in a study of T cell responses to AZD1222 COVID-19 vaccine. Profiling relied on immunoSEQ multiplex PCR, and the TCRdb table lists in-frame clones only, not all of them. The sample has 90,000 to 110,000 clones, over 75% seen once. Sequenced material: peripheral blood, taken on day 0 of AZD1222 vaccination. These TCRs come from an adult in good health. CDR3s include the opening cysteine and the closing phenylalanine or tryptophan. Each record gives: clone size, J gene, V gene, D gene, CDR3 DNA, CDR3 protein. A D gene is named only where the DNA matches it firmly. The size field is filled for only some rows; it gives once, few, many or a size class.

clone_size: .
j_call: TRBJ1-1
v_call: TRBV4-3
d_call: TRBD1
cdr3_nt: TGCGCCAGCAGCCACGTGCCGGGACAGGTGAACACTGAAGCTTTCTTT
cdr3_aa: CASSHVPGQVNTEAFF

clone_size: .
j_call: TRBJ1-2
v_call: TRBV6-1
d_call: .
cdr3_nt: TGTGCCAGCAGTGAAGAGGCGGGAGCTAACTATGGCTACACCTTC
cdr3_aa: CASSEEAGANYGYTF

clone_size: once
j_call: TRBJ2-3
v_call: TRBV15
d_call: .
cdr3_nt: TGTGCCACCAGCAGAGATCTCGAACCACACACAGATACGCAGTATTTT
cdr3_aa: CATSRDLEPHTDTQYF

clone_size: .
j_call: TRBJ1-5
v_call: TRBV5-5
d_call: .
cdr3_nt: TGTGCCAGCAGTTTGTTGGCGACAAGCAATCAGCCCCAGCATTTT
cdr3_aa: CASSLLATSNQPQHF

clone_size: .
j_call: TRBJ1-1
v_call: TRBV3-1/TRBV3-2
d_call: .
cdr3_nt: TGTGCCAGCAGCCAAGATCCCTTCGACAGCTCTCGTGAAAGCACTGAAGCTTTCTTT
cdr3_aa: CASSQDPFDSSRESTEAFF

clone_size: .
j_call: TRBJ2-5
v_call: TRBV3-1/TRBV3-2
d_call: TRBD2
cdr3_nt: TGTGCCAGCAGCCAAGATCTGCTAGCGGGAGTAGTGGTAGAGACCCAGTACTTC
cdr3_aa: CASSQDLLAGVVVETQYF

clone_size: .
j_call: TRBJ2-2
v_call: TRBV2
d_call: TRBD2
cdr3_nt: TGTGCCAGCAGTGACCTAGCGGGGGGGCCCGGGGAGCTGTTTTTT
cdr3_aa: CASSDLAGGPGELFF

clone_size: .
j_call: TRBJ2-5
v_call: TRBV14
d_call: .
cdr3_nt: TGTGCCAGCAGTTCGAATCGTGCAGAGACCCAGTACTTC
cdr3_aa: CASSSNRAETQYF

clone_size: .
j_call: TRBJ1-5
v_call: TRBV5-4
d_call: .
cdr3_nt: TGTGCCAGCAGCTTGGATGGGGGCAAGAGCAATCAGCCCCAGCATTTT
cdr3_aa: CASSLDGGKSNQPQHF

clone_size: .
j_call: TRBJ2-3
v_call: TRBV5-1
d_call: .
cdr3_nt: TGCGCCAGCAGGGAGGGGGCGGGAGCGTCAGATACGCAGTATTTT
cdr3_aa: CASREGAGASDTQYF

clone_size: .
j_call: TRBJ2-5
v_call: TRBV28
d_call: .
cdr3_nt: TGTGCCAGCAGCGAAAACCTCGGGCCCCAAGAGACCCAGTACTTC
cdr3_aa: CASSENLGPQETQYF

clone_size: .
j_call: TRBJ1-1
v_call: TRBV3-1/TRBV3-2
d_call: .
cdr3_nt: TGTGCCAGCAGCCAAGGTAATCAGGGTCCGGACACTGAAGCTTTCTTT
cdr3_aa: CASSQGNQGPDTEAFF

clone_size: medium-sized
j_call: TRBJ1-6
v_call: TRBV19
d_call: TRBD1
cdr3_nt: TGTGCCAGTACCGCTCTATCGGACAGGGTGAATTCACCCCTCCACTTT
cdr3_aa: CASTALSDRVNSPLHF

clone_size: .
j_call: TRBJ2-7
v_call: TRBV28
d_call: .
cdr3_nt: TGTGCCAGCACCTCAGACAGGTTTGGCGAGCAGTACTTC
cdr3_aa: CASTSDRFGEQYF

clone_size: .
j_call: TRBJ2-7
v_call: TRBV2
d_call: TRBD1
cdr3_nt: TGTGCCAGCAGGACAGGGGGTTGGGCTTCCTACGAGCAGTACTTC
cdr3_aa: CASRTGGWASYEQYF

clone_size: .
j_call: TRBJ2-7
v_call: TRBV7-9
d_call: .
cdr3_nt: TGTGCCAGCAGCTTAGGACCGGAAGCGGACGAGCAGTACTTC
cdr3_aa: CASSLGPEADEQYF

clone_size: .
j_call: TRBJ1-2
v_call: TRBV12-3/TRBV12-4
d_call: TRBD1
cdr3_nt: TGTGCCAGCAGGGCGGGACAGGTTGTCGGCTACACCTTC
cdr3_aa: CASRAGQVVGYTF

clone_size: .
j_call: TRBJ2-1
v_call: TRBV5-1
d_call: TRBD2
cdr3_nt: TGCGCCAGCAGCTTGGTGGCTAGCGGGGATGAGCAGTTCTTC
cdr3_aa: CASSLVASGDEQFF

clone_size: .
j_call: TRBJ2-7
v_call: TRBV7-9
d_call: TRBD1
cdr3_nt: TGTGCCAGCAACCCACGACAGGGGGACGAGCAGTACTTC
cdr3_aa: CASNPRQGDEQYF

clone_size: .
j_call: TRBJ1-2
v_call: TRBV19
d_call: .
cdr3_nt: TGTGCCAGTAGTATGGTGAGCGAACATGCGGGTGGCTACACCTTC
cdr3_aa: CASSMVSEHAGGYTF

clone_size: .
j_call: TRBJ2-2
v_call: TRBV7-9
d_call: .
cdr3_nt: TGTGCCAGCAGCTTAGATCTGGGGTACCGCGGGGAGCTGTTTTTT
cdr3_aa: CASSLDLGYRGELFF

clone_size: .
j_call: TRBJ2-7
v_call: TRBV7-2
d_call: TRBD2
cdr3_nt: TGTGCCAGCAGCTATAGAGCGGGAGTAGTCGAGCAGTACTTC
cdr3_aa: CASSYRAGVVEQYF

clone_size: .
j_call: TRBJ2-7
v_call: TRBV12-5
d_call: .
cdr3_nt: TGTGCTAGTGGCTTAGCGGTGGACTCCTACGAGCAGTACTTC
cdr3_aa: CASGLAVDSYEQYF

clone_size: .
j_call: TRBJ1-2
v_call: TRBV5-4
d_call: TRBD1
cdr3_nt: TGTGCCAGCAGGACCGGGACAGGGGGTTTTCGCTATGGCTACACCTTC
cdr3_aa: CASRTGTGGFRYGYTF

clone_size: .
j_call: TRBJ1-4
v_call: TRBV15
d_call: TRBD1
cdr3_nt: TGTGCCACCAGCAGGGGACAGGGAGCGGTTGAAAAACTGTTTTTT
cdr3_aa: CATSRGQGAVEKLFF

clone_size: .
j_call: TRBJ1-5
v_call: TRBV28
d_call: .
cdr3_nt: TGTGCCAGCAGTTTGCAAGGGCGGCACAATCAGCCCCAGCATTTT
cdr3_aa: CASSLQGRHNQPQHF

clone_size: .
j_call: TRBJ2-3
v_call: TRBV10-1
d_call: TRBD1
cdr3_nt: TGCGCCAGCAGCCAGGGGGCCACAGATACGCAGTATTTT
cdr3_aa: CASSQGATDTQYF

clone_size: few
j_call: TRBJ2-7
v_call: TRBV19
d_call: TRBD1
cdr3_nt: TGTGCCAGCCGTCTCGGGACAGGGGAAGGAGAGCAGTACTTC
cdr3_aa: CASRLGTGEGEQYF

clone_size: .
j_call: TRBJ1-1
v_call: TRBV3-1/TRBV3-2
d_call: TRBD1
cdr3_nt: TGTGCCAGCAGCCAGGGGACAGGCTCAGCTTTCTTT
cdr3_aa: CASSQGTGSAFF

clone_size: .
j_call: TRBJ2-6
v_call: TRBV5-4
d_call: .
cdr3_nt: TGTGCCACCCACCCTAGGCACGGGAGCTCTGGGGCCAACGTCCTGACTTTC
cdr3_aa: CATHPRHGSSGANVLTF

clone_size: .
j_call: TRBJ1-1
v_call: TRBV5-1
d_call: TRBD1
cdr3_nt: TGCGCCAGCAGCTTGGCCACAGGGCAGGGGGCTGAAGCTTTCTTT
cdr3_aa: CASSLATGQGAEAFF

clone_size: .
j_call: TRBJ1-4
v_call: TRBV6-4
d_call: TRBD1
cdr3_nt: TGTGCCAGCAGGGGGACAGCCGAAAAACTGTTTTTT
cdr3_aa: CASRGTAEKLFF

clone_size: .
j_call: TRBJ1-2
v_call: TRBV7-8
d_call: .
cdr3_nt: TGTGCCAGCAGCGAGGGCCTTGTAGCGAACTATGGCTACACCTTC
cdr3_aa: CASSEGLVANYGYTF

clone_size: .
j_call: TRBJ1-1
v_call: TRBV5-1
d_call: TRBD1
cdr3_nt: TGCGCCAGCAGCTTGGAGGCAGGGGGCACTGAAGCTTTCTTT
cdr3_aa: CASSLEAGGTEAFF

clone_size: .
j_call: TRBJ1-2
v_call: TRBV28
d_call: TRBD1
cdr3_nt: TGTGCCAGCAGTTTCTCACCAGGCCGACAGGGCACCGGCTATGGCTACACCTTC
cdr3_aa: CASSFSPGRQGTGYGYTF

clone_size: .
j_call: TRBJ2-1
v_call: TRBV28
d_call: TRBD2
cdr3_nt: TGTGCCAGCAGTTTACTCGGGACTAGCGGGTATGAGCAGTTCTTC
cdr3_aa: CASSLLGTSGYEQFF

clone_size: .
j_call: TRBJ2-2
v_call: TRBV7-8
d_call: .
cdr3_nt: TGTGCCAGCACCCTGATGTCGTATACCAACACCGGGGAGCTGTTTTTT
cdr3_aa: CASTLMSYTNTGELFF

clone_size: few
j_call: TRBJ2-2
v_call: TRBV15
d_call: TRBD1
cdr3_nt: TGTGCCACCAGCAGAGAAACAGGGGTCACCGGGGAGCTGTTTTTT
cdr3_aa: CATSRETGVTGELFF

clone_size: .
j_call: TRBJ1-2
v_call: TRBV2
d_call: .
cdr3_nt: TGTGCCAGCAGCGGACGGTCTTCTAACTATGGCTACACCTTC
cdr3_aa: CASSGRSSNYGYTF

clone_size: few
j_call: TRBJ2-5
v_call: TRBV2
d_call: TRBD2
cdr3_nt: TGTGCCAGCCGATGGGGTAGCGGGGGGCCTCAAGAGACCCAGTACTTC
cdr3_aa: CASRWGSGGPQETQYF

clone_size: .
j_call: TRBJ2-3
v_call: TRBV29-1
d_call: TRBD2
cdr3_nt: TGCAGCGTTGAGGGGGGGAGGGCCGAGGGTCCCACAGATACGCAGTATTTT
cdr3_aa: CSVEGGRAEGPTDTQYF

clone_size: .
j_call: TRBJ2-7
v_call: TRBV5-6
d_call: .
cdr3_nt: TGTGCCAGCAGCTTGGGTCGGGCAGGTACCTCCTACGAGCAGTACTTC
cdr3_aa: CASSLGRAGTSYEQYF

clone_size: .
j_call: TRBJ2-7
v_call: TRBV6-6
d_call: .
cdr3_nt: TGTGCCAGCAGTGCGAGAGGAGGAGGGAAGCTTGACGAGCAGTACTTC
cdr3_aa: CASSARGGGKLDEQYF

clone_size: .
j_call: TRBJ2-7
v_call: TRBV24-1
d_call: TRBD1
cdr3_nt: TGTGCCACCACAAGACAGGGTTCCTACGAGCAGTACTTC
cdr3_aa: CATTRQGSYEQYF

clone_size: .
j_call: TRBJ2-5
v_call: TRBV7-2
d_call: .
cdr3_nt: TGTGCCAGCAGCTTTTCTAGGAGCGTAGAGACCCAGTACTTC
cdr3_aa: CASSFSRSVETQYF

clone_size: .
j_call: TRBJ1-2
v_call: TRBV5-3
d_call: .
cdr3_nt: TGTGCCAGAAGCTGGGATTTAGATGGCTACACCTTC
cdr3_aa: CARSWDLDGYTF

clone_size: .
j_call: TRBJ1-2
v_call: TRBV25-1
d_call: .
cdr3_nt: TGTGCCAGCAGTTACTGGGACACCTATGGCTACACCTTC
cdr3_aa: CASSYWDTYGYTF

clone_size: .
j_call: TRBJ2-4
v_call: TRBV3-1/TRBV3-2
d_call: .
cdr3_nt: TGTGCCAGCAGCCACAAGGGGATAGCCAAAAACATTCAGTACTTC
cdr3_aa: CASSHKGIAKNIQYF

clone_size: .
j_call: TRBJ2-7
v_call: TRBV28
d_call: .
cdr3_nt: TGTGCCAGCAGCACGCACGAGCAGTACTTC
cdr3_aa: CASSTHEQYF

clone_size: .
j_call: TRBJ2-3
v_call: TRBV25-1
d_call: .
cdr3_nt: TGTGCCAGCAGTGCCCCCTCTAGCACAGATACGCAGTATTTT
cdr3_aa: CASSAPSSTDTQYF

clone_size: .
j_call: TRBJ1-6
v_call: TRBV28
d_call: .
cdr3_nt: TGTGCCAGCATCGGGAATCGGTCACCCCTCCACTTT
cdr3_aa: CASIGNRSPLHF

clone_size: once
j_call: TRBJ1-6
v_call: TRBV18
d_call: TRBD1
cdr3_nt: TGTGCCAGCTCACCACCGGGCCCAGGACAGGGAACCAGTTCACCCCTCCACTTT
cdr3_aa: CASSPPGPGQGTSSPLHF

clone_size: .
j_call: TRBJ1-4
v_call: TRBV19
d_call: .
cdr3_nt: TGTGCCAGTAGTATCGGCGGGACAAATAATGAAAAACTGTTTTTT
cdr3_aa: CASSIGGTNNEKLFF

clone_size: .
j_call: TRBJ1-2
v_call: TRBV6-6
d_call: .
cdr3_nt: TGTGCCAGCAGCCCCGGGGGAGTTAACTATGGCTACACCTTC
cdr3_aa: CASSPGGVNYGYTF

clone_size: once
j_call: TRBJ2-7
v_call: TRBV4-1
d_call: TRBD2
cdr3_nt: TGCGCCAGCAGCCAAGGTCTTGCTGGACTAGCGGGAGGGCCGTCCTACGAGCAGTACTTC
cdr3_aa: CASSQGLAGLAGGPSYEQYF

clone_size: .
j_call: TRBJ1-2
v_call: TRBV10-1
d_call: TRBD1
cdr3_nt: TGCGCCAGCAGTGAGTCGATATCAGGGGGAGGCTACACCTTC
cdr3_aa: CASSESISGGGYTF

clone_size: .
j_call: TRBJ1-1
v_call: TRBV9
d_call: .
cdr3_nt: TGTGCCAGCAGCCGAGACCTCACTGAAGCTTTCTTT
cdr3_aa: CASSRDLTEAFF

clone_size: .
j_call: TRBJ2-7
v_call: TRBV29-1
d_call: TRBD1
cdr3_nt: TGCAGCGTGGGGATACAGGGGGGCTACGAGCAGTACTTC
cdr3_aa: CSVGIQGGYEQYF

clone_size: once
j_call: TRBJ1-1
v_call: TRBV29-1
d_call: TRBD1
cdr3_nt: TGCAGCGTTGGAACCTTACAGGGGGGGGCTGAAGCTTTCTTT
cdr3_aa: CSVGTLQGGAEAFF

clone_size: .
j_call: TRBJ1-1
v_call: TRBV2
d_call: .
cdr3_nt: TGTGCCAGCAACAAACAGGGCGGGAACACTGAAGCTTTCTTT
cdr3_aa: CASNKQGGNTEAFF